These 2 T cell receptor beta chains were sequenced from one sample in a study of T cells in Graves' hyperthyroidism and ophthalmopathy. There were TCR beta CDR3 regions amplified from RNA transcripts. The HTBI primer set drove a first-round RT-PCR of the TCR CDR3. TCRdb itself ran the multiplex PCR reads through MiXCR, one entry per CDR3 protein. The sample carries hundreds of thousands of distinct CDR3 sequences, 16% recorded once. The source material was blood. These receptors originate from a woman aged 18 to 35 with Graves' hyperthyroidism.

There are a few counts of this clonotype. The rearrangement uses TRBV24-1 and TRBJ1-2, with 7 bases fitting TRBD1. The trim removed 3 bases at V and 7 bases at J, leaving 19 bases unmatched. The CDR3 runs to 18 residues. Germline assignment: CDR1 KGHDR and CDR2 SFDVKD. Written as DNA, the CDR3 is TGTGCCACCAGTGATCCCCGTTTGGAGCGGCGAGGACAGGTTGGCTACACCTTC. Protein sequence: CATSDPRLERRGQVGYTF.

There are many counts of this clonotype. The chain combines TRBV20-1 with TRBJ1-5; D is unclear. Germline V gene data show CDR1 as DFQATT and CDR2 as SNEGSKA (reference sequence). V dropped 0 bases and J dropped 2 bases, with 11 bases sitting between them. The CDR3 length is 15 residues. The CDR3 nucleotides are TGCAGTGCTAGAGAATCAATCCTGGGCAATCAGCCCCAGCATTTT. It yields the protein CSARESILGNQPQHF.